This passage covers 9 T cell receptor beta chains from one sample sequenced in a study of T cells in Graves' hyperthyroidism and ophthalmopathy. Amplified TCR beta CDR3 regions came from RNA transcripts. The HTBI primer set was used in a first-round RT-PCR of the TCR CDR3. TCRdb used MiXCR to reprocess the multiplex PCR reads, holding one entry per CDR3 protein. This sample yields around 420,000 distinct CDR3 sequences, of which approximately 14% are seen a single time; 11% to 15% belongs to the top ten. The sample comprised blood. The origin of the receptors is a woman between 18 and 29 years old with Graves' hyperthyroidism.

This clonotype appeared many times. The chain employs TRBV10-3 and TRBJ2-7, with D perhaps TRBD1 or TRBD2 (5 bases each). Trimming pared 6 bases from V and 0 bases from J, leaving 9 bases between. Germline CDR1 reads ENHRY; CDR2 reads SYGVKD. The CDR3 length is 13 residues. CDR3 amino acids: CAIRGRSSYEQYF. The CDR3 DNA is TGTGCCATCAGGGGACGGTCCTCCTACGAGCAGTACTTC.

The V call is TRBV7-8, the J call TRBJ2-1; tentative D call: TRBD2 (5 bases). Trimming cost V 5 bases and J 5 bases, with 22 bases left between them. The germline V gene encodes CDR1 SGHVS and CDR2 FQNEAQ. This CDR3 has 17 residues. CDR3 sequence (DNA): TGTGCCAGCAGCCCCGCAGTGGGAGTCTCAGGCCACAATGAGCAGTTCTTC. Protein sequence: CASSPAVGVSGHNEQFF.

V and J are TRBV20-1 and TRBJ2-1; D is perhaps TRBD2 (6 bases). Germline CDR1 DFQATT, CDR2 SNEGSKA (reference sequence). CDR3 length: 14 amino acids. V was shortened by 1 base and J by 4 bases, with 11 bases between the two germline ends. This CDR3 is CSARVTGVYNEQFF. The CDR3 DNA follows: TGCAGTGCTAGAGTTACGGGAGTTTACAATGAGCAGTTCTTC.

The rearrangement links TRBV29-1 to TRBJ1-4; perhaps TRBD1 as D (6 bases). V lost 8 bases to trimming and J lost 8 bases, with 18 bases between them. Germline V gene sequence: CDR1 SQVTM, CDR2 ANQGSEA. The CDR3 is 13 residues long. The CDR3 sequence: CSTRGGGGEKLFF. CDR3 sequence (DNA): TGCAGCACCCGCGGGGGGGGCGGAGAAAAACTGTTTTTT.

This clonotype came up many times. V and J are TRBV24-1 and TRBJ2-3; 8 bases align to TRBD1. CDR1 and CDR2 from the germline V gene are KGHDR and SFDVKD. CDR3 size: 16 residues. V lost 3 bases to trimming and J lost 1 base; unmatched junction nucleotides: 5. As DNA, the CDR3 is TGTGCCACCAGTGATCGCCGGGACAGGCGCACAGATACGCAGTATTTT. Translated, it gives CATSDRRDRRTDTQYF.

This clonotype appeared many times. The V gene is TRBV20-1, the J gene TRBJ1-5; D is unresolved. Trimming left V 2 bases short and J 4 bases short, with 6 bases between. The CDR3 spans 12 residues. Germline assignment: CDR1 DFQATT and CDR2 SNEGSKA (reference sequence). Here the CDR3 reads CSARMGNQPQHF. CDR3 sequence (DNA): TGCAGTGCTAGAATGGGGAATCAGCCCCAGCATTTT.

The chain combines TRBV3-1 with TRBJ2-2; D gene unclear. This CDR3 has 13 amino acids. Trimming left V 2 bases short and J 2 bases short, with 3 bases between. The germline V gene encodes CDR1 LGHDT and CDR2 YNNKEL (reference sequence). The CDR3 DNA reads as TGTGCCAGCAGCCAACCAAACACCGGGGAGCTGTTTTTT. It codes for CASSQPNTGELFF.

In its sample, this clonotype was seen once. This chain links TRBV6-1 with TRBJ1-3; D is undetermined. The V and J ends lost 8 bases and 11 bases respectively, with 22 bases between them. Germline V lookup: CDR1 MNHNS, CDR2 SASEGT. The length of the CDR3 is 14 residues. CDR3 sequence (DNA): TGTGCCAGCGGTGGCGCAACCTTACCTCTCCCCATATATTTT. It codes for CASGGATLPLPIYF.

This clonotype appeared many times. The chain employs TRBV20-1 and TRBJ2-1, with 7 positions matching TRBD2. CDR3 length: 14 amino acids. Per the germline V gene, CDR1 is DFQATT and CDR2 is SNEGSKA (reference sequence). Trimming at V came to 7 bases and at J to 4 bases, leaving 10 bases not matched to a gene. In DNA form, the CDR3 reads TGCAGTGACAGCGGCGGGAGAGCTTACAATGAGCAGTTCTTC. Its protein is CSDSGGRAYNEQFF.